Each of the 28 T cell receptor beta chains below was sequenced from the same sample in a study of cytomegalovirus exposure and HLA in healthy donors. PCR was performed using 60 Vbeta and 13 Jbeta primers. The protocol was immunoSEQ multiplex PCR, while the TCRdb copy is restricted to in-frame clones and leaves out a portion. Of about 150,000 clones listed, 70% were seen once; the top ten hold 2.1%. The sequenced material came from PBMCs. Receptor source: a woman aged 55-70 years in good health and CMV-seropositive.

This clone was seen only once. V usage is TRBV9 and J usage is TRBJ1-5, with TRBD1 matching over 7 bases. This CDR3 is 13 amino acids long. The V gene end was trimmed by 4 bases and the J gene end by 8 bases; junction bases not matched to a gene: 6. CDR1 SGDLS and CDR2 YYNGEE come from the germline V gene. CDR3 bases: TGTGCCAGCAGCTCCGGACAGGATGAGCCCCAGCATTTT. This gives the protein CASSSGQDEPQHF.

The V call is TRBV29-1, the J call TRBJ2-7; D might be TRBD1 (6 bases). The V end was cut by 6 bases, the J end by 6 bases, with 15 bases between. Looked up from germline, CDR1 is SQVTM and CDR2 is ANQGSEA. The CDR3 covers 12 residues. CDR3 sequence (DNA): TGCAGCGTCGCACCAGGGGCAAGCGAGCAGTACTTC. It specifies CSVAPGASEQYF.

The chain carries TRBV7-2 and TRBJ1-2; D perhaps matches TRBD1 (5 bases). The CDR3 is 16 residues long. The V gene lost 3 bases and the J gene lost 1 base, with 15 bases spanning the gap. In germline, CDR1 is SGHTA, CDR2 FQGNSA. The CDR3 DNA follows: TGTGCCAGCAGCTTTTCCACAGGAGAACTTAACTATGGCTACACCTTC. Translated: CASSFSTGELNYGYTF.

The chain joins TRBV7-9 to TRBJ2-1, with TRBD2 matching 7 bases. This CDR3 has 17 residues. Germline loops: CDR1 SEHNR, CDR2 FQNEAQ (reference sequence). The V gene end was trimmed by 5 bases and the J gene end by 4 bases; junction bases not matched to a gene: 14. The CDR3 loop is CASSPLGLAEAYNEQFF. The CDR3 DNA sequence: TGTGCCAGCAGCCCCCTAGGGCTAGCGGAGGCGTACAATGAGCAGTTCTTC.

Only one count was recorded for this clone. This chain connects TRBV5-1 to TRBJ1-1; TRBD1 matches at 7 bases. CDR1 SGHRS and CDR2 YFSETQ come from the germline V gene. The V and J ends lost 4 bases and 0 bases, in that order; junction bases with no gene match: 6. CDR3 length: 15 amino acids. This CDR3 is CASSRQGPMNTEAFF. Here the CDR3 DNA reads TGCGCCAGCAGCCGACAGGGCCCCATGAACACTGAAGCTTTCTTT.

The chain links TRBV6-1 to TRBJ1-1, with 7 bases that match TRBD1. Germline V CDR1 and CDR2: MNHNS, SASEGT. The CDR3 runs to 15 residues. V trimming: 1 base; J trimming: 10 bases; junction bases outside the gene matches: 12. The CDR3 sequence is CASSEGTGFFRGAFF. The CDR3 region has the DNA TGTGCCAGCAGTGAAGGGACAGGTTTCTTCCGAGGAGCTTTCTTT.

The chain recombines TRBV28 with TRBJ1-1; D is unresolved. V was cut by 6 bases and J by 5 bases, with 13 bases left in between. The CDR3 loop spans 13 amino acids. Germline loops: CDR1 MDHEN, CDR2 SYDVKM. CDR3 sequence (DNA): TGTGCCAGCAGCCCTCAGGCCAGAACTGAAGCTTTCTTT. It is translated as CASSPQARTEAFF. Looking up the rest from reference TRBV28 and TRBJ1-1 gives the full variable domain: DVKVTQSSRYLVKRTGEKVFLECVQDMDHENMFWYRQDPGLGLRLIYFSYDVKMKEKGDIPEGYSVSREKKERFSLILESASTNQTSMYLCASSPQARTEAFFGQGTRLTVV.

V is TRBV29-1 and J is TRBJ1-1, with TRBD1 matching 8 bases. J was trimmed by 8 bases and V by 4 bases; bases with no gene match: 9. The V gene's germline CDR1 is SQVTM and CDR2 ANQGSEA. The CDR3 totals 13 residues. The CDR3 coding sequence is TGCAGCGTTGCAACGGGGCAGGGGGCGGAAGCTTTCTTT. As protein: CSVATGQGAEAFF.

This clone was counted between two and nine times. CDR3 DNA: TGTGCCAGTAGTATTAAACAGGGGGCATCGGGCAATGAGCAGTTCTTC. This encodes CASSIKQGASGNEQFF. This rearrangement joins TRBV19 to TRBJ2-1; 9 positions match TRBD1. Per germline, CDR1 LNHDA and CDR2 SQIVND (reference sequence). V was clipped by 3 bases and J by 6 bases; unmatched bases: 9. There are 16 residues in the CDR3.

The rearrangement joins TRBV18 to TRBJ1-4; 7 nucleotides align to TRBD1. The CDR3 totals 15 residues. Germline assignment: CDR1 KGHSH and CDR2 LQKENI. V shed 4 bases and J 4 bases; nucleotides not matched to a gene: 6. Written as DNA, the CDR3 is TGTGCCAGCTCACTTCAGGGGACAGATAATGAAAAACTGTTTTTT. Encoded protein: CASSLQGTDNEKLFF.

The gene calls are TRBV6-5 and TRBJ2-7; D gene unclear. V lost 8 bases, J lost 1 base, and 12 bases lay in between. The length of the CDR3 is 13 residues. The germline V gene has CDR1 MNHEY and CDR2 SVGAGI. In nucleotides, the CDR3 is TGTGCCAGCTCTTCGCGCAAGTCCTACGAGCAGTACTTC. It yields the protein CASSSRKSYEQYF.

The chain is built from TRBV19 and TRBJ2-2; D remains unclear. With 5 bases removed from V and 0 bases from J, the gap between germline ends came to 7 bases. Germline lookup yields CDR1 LNHDA and CDR2 SQIVND (reference sequence). This CDR3 contains 14 residues. The CDR3 here is CASSVASNTGELFF. The DNA of the CDR3 is TGTGCCAGTAGTGTGGCATCGAACACCGGGGAGCTGTTTTTT.

A single count supports this clone. V and J are TRBV6-1 and TRBJ2-7; 9 bases align to TRBD2. V gave up 8 bases and J gave up 7 bases; unmatched junction bases: 9. Germline V gene sequence: CDR1 MNHNS, CDR2 SASEGT. CDR3 length equals 13 residues. The CDR3 DNA sequence: TGTGCCAGCGGCGAGCGGGAGGCTCGGGAGCAGTACTTC. Residues: CASGEREAREQYF.

V gene TRBV23-1 combines with J gene TRBJ2-2; 8 positions match TRBD2. TRBV23-1 is noted as an ORF with a role that remains uncertain. J gave up 2 bases and V 0 bases, and 5 bases lay outside the gene matches. CDR3 length equals 17 residues. The CDR3 nucleotides read TGCGCCAGCAGTCAATCGCCTAGCGGGCCTAACACCGGGGAGCTGTTTTTT. Encoded protein: CASSQSPSGPNTGELFF.

The chain couples TRBV2 to TRBJ1-1, with a weak D call TRBD1 (5 bases). The CDR3 loop spans 13 amino acids. Trimming removed 7 bases at V and 1 base at J, with 10 bases between. Germline CDR1 SNHLY, CDR2 FYNNEI. This CDR3 reads CASNLRENTEAFF. Here the CDR3 DNA reads TGTGCCAGCAACCTCAGGGAGAACACTGAAGCTTTCTTT.

The rearrangement joins TRBV7-3 to TRBJ2-2, with D unclear. Per germline, CDR1 SGHTA and CDR2 FQGTGA. Trimming cost V 2 bases and J 2 bases, with 6 bases left between them. The length of the CDR3 is 14 residues. CDR3 bases: TGTGCCAGCAGCTTAGGGCAAAACACCGGGGAGCTGTTTTTT. Its translation is CASSLGQNTGELFF.

The sample holds one count of this clone. The CDR3 bases are TGTGCCAGTTCGACAGGGACTCTGAACACTGAAGCTTTCTTT. Its translation: CASSTGTLNTEAFF. The V gene is TRBV19, the J gene TRBJ1-1; 7 bases are a match to TRBD1. J lost 0 bases, V lost 8 bases, and 6 bases had no gene match. The CDR3 runs 14 residues. The germline gives CDR1 LNHDA, CDR2 SQIVND (reference sequence).

V and J are TRBV11-2 and TRBJ2-7; maybe TRBD1 (5 bases). The CDR3 length is 15 residues. V lost 1 base to trimming and J lost 5 bases, with 15 bases between them. Germline assignment: CDR1 SGHAT and CDR2 FQNNGV. CDR3 region: CASSLVPSGSHEQYF. CDR3 in DNA: TGTGCCAGCAGCTTAGTGCCCTCAGGGTCACACGAGCAGTACTTC.

The chain uses TRBV28 and TRBJ2-7; perhaps TRBD2 as D (5 bases). V was pared by 8 bases and J by 0 bases, with 14 bases between. This CDR3 has 14 residues. Germline V gene sequence: CDR1 MDHEN, CDR2 SYDVKM. The CDR3 protein is CASLGTGSSYEQYF. The CDR3 nucleotides are TGTGCCAGCCTGGGAACGGGGAGCTCCTACGAGCAGTACTTC.

The V gene is TRBV28, the J gene TRBJ2-7; D may be TRBD1 (5 bases). Per the germline V gene, CDR1 is MDHEN and CDR2 is SYDVKM. The CDR3 extends over 12 amino acids. Trimming cost V 6 bases and J 2 bases, with 8 bases left between them. CDR3 region: CASRGLAYEQYF. The CDR3 DNA is TGTGCCAGCAGGGGGCTGGCCTACGAGCAGTACTTC.

The rearrangement joins TRBV10-3 to TRBJ1-6; D may be TRBD1 (6 bases). This CDR3 has 15 residues. Trimming cost V 10 bases and J 9 bases, with 22 bases left between them. CDR1 and CDR2 (germline): ENHRY, SYGVKD. CDR3 sequence (DNA): TGTGCCACCACAACGGCAGGGGCCCAGACTTCACCCCTCCACTTT. It specifies CATTTAGAQTSPLHF.

J is TRBJ2-4 and V is TRBV12-5, with TRBD2 matching 10 bases. The length of the CDR3 is 14 residues. V lost 5 bases and J lost 8; bases outside the gene matches: 6. From germline, CDR1 is LGHNT and CDR2 FRNRAP. The CDR3 reads CASGPSGSLDIQYF. DNA of the CDR3: TGTGCTAGTGGTCCTAGCGGGAGTCTTGACATTCAGTACTTC.

The chain employs TRBV28 and TRBJ2-7; weak D call: TRBD1 (5 bases). This CDR3 is built from 13 residues. Trimming removed 3 bases from V and 4 bases from J, with 10 bases in between. The germline V gene encodes CDR1 MDHEN and CDR2 SYDVKM. CDR3 sequence (DNA): TGTGCCAGCAGTTTCGGACATAGGTACGAGCAGTACTTC. Residues: CASSFGHRYEQYF.

This clone was observed a single time. This chain connects TRBV15 to TRBJ2-2; D gene uncertain. From germline, CDR1 is LNHNV and CDR2 YYDKDF (reference sequence). V was trimmed by 0 bases and J by 4 bases, leaving 9 bases between them. The CDR3 covers 15 residues. The CDR3 reads CATSRDIRLTGELFF. CDR3 sequence (DNA): TGTGCCACCAGCAGAGATATCAGACTCACCGGGGAGCTGTTTTTT.

In its sample, this clone was seen a few times. The V call is TRBV7-2, the J call TRBJ2-1, with 14 positions matching TRBD2. The CDR3 consists of 16 residues. V was clipped by 0 bases and J by 9 bases; unmatched bases: 4. Looked up from germline, CDR1 is SGHTA and CDR2 is FQGNSA. The CDR3 here is CASSLAGLAGGGEQFF. CDR3 nucleotides: TGTGCCAGCAGCTTAGCTGGACTAGCGGGAGGAGGTGAGCAGTTCTTC.

With respect to this clone: This sample includes further DNA sequences coding for the same CDR3. This CDR3 reads CASSPGTSQETQYF. The DNA for the CDR3 is TGCGCCAGCAGCCCCGGGACTTCGCAAGAGACCCAGTACTTC. The V gene is TRBV5-1, the J gene TRBJ2-5, with D possibly TRBD2 on 6 matching bases. The CDR3 covers 14 residues. Trimming cost V 4 bases and J 2 bases, with 12 bases left between them. The germline CDR1 and CDR2 sequences are SGHRS and YFSETQ.

CDR3 bases: TGTGCCAGCTCGCAGAAGAACACTGAAGCTTTCTTT. Translated, it gives CASSQKNTEAFF. The V and J genes are TRBV18 and TRBJ1-1, with D hard to call. The germline V and J ends were trimmed by 6 bases and 1 base, with 6 bases remaining between them. This CDR3 has 12 amino acids. Per germline, CDR1 KGHSH and CDR2 LQKENI.

This chain links TRBV6-5 with TRBJ1-4, with a possible D match to TRBD1 (6 bases). Germline lookup yields CDR1 MNHEY and CDR2 SVGAGI. V was trimmed by 1 base and J by 11 bases, leaving 17 bases between them. This CDR3 comprises 15 residues. The CDR3 DNA sequence: TGTGCCAGCAGTTACTTTGGGGGCAGCTTTGATAAACTGTTTTTT. This gives the protein CASSYFGGSFDKLFF.